The 29 T cell receptor beta chains below all came from one sample that was sequenced in a study of CD8+ T cells in alopecia areata. Extracted RNA was reverse transcribed, and the resulting cDNA served as sequencing template. TCRdb keeps only in-frame clones here, not all; method: immunoSEQ multiplex PCR. The sample has over 100,000 clones, 50% to 55% seen once. Sample treatment: oral pan-JAK inhibitor, 5-10 mg twice daily. The material sequenced was CD4+ T cells sorted from blood, taken at week 4, from a patient treated with tofacitinib. These TCRs come from a human donor with alopecia areata.

V is TRBV11-2 and J is TRBJ1-4, with TRBD1 matching over 8 bases. This CDR3 is 16 amino acids long. Trimming at V came to 2 bases and at J to 1 base, leaving 3 bases not matched to a gene. Germline values: CDR1 SGHAT, CDR2 FQNNGV. The CDR3 nucleotides read TGTGCCAGCAGCTTAACAGGGGGGATAACTAATGAAAAACTGTTTTTT. This translates into CASSLTGGITNEKLFF.

This clone was observed once. This chain joins TRBV5-4 and TRBJ1-5; D remains ambiguous. The CDR3 contains 16 residues. Germline V gene lookup returns CDR1 SGHNT and CDR2 YYREEE (reference sequence). The V end lost 3 bases, the J end lost 0 bases, and 13 bases lay between the germline ends. The CDR3 coding sequence is TGTGCCAGCAGCTGGGATAGGATGTATAGCAATCAGCCCCAGCATTTT. Amino acid sequence: CASSWDRMYSNQPQHF.

This chain connects TRBV29-1 to TRBJ2-7; 9 bases agree with TRBD1. Germline trimming cut 4 bases from V and 3 bases from J; bases unmatched to any gene: 4. This CDR3 has 13 amino acids. The germline gives CDR1 SQVTM, CDR2 ANQGSEA. For the CDR3, the DNA is TGCAGCGTTGGACCGGGACAGGGCTACGAGCAGTACTTC. It codes for CSVGPGQGYEQYF.

The chain is built from TRBV29-1 and TRBJ2-2, with D perhaps matching TRBD2 (6 bases). This CDR3 contains 18 residues. Germline values: CDR1 SQVTM, CDR2 ANQGSEA. Between the trimmed V and J ends, which lost 7 bases and 0 bases, there was a span of 24 bases. The CDR3 nucleotides read TGCAGCGCCGCGTGGAGGGGCGGAAGGGGTGCGAACACCGGGGAGCTGTTTTTT. Protein: CSAAWRGGRGANTGELFF.

The CDR3 protein is CAWSVSSNQPQHF. The CDR3 coding sequence is TGTGCCTGGAGTGTGAGTAGCAATCAGCCCCAGCATTTT. The rearrangement uses TRBV30 and TRBJ1-5; D remains unclear. The CDR3 sequence is 13 residues long. V was trimmed by 0 bases and J by 0 bases, leaving 3 bases between them. In germline, CDR1 is GTSNPN, CDR2 SVGIG (reference sequence).

The chain recombines TRBV5-4 with TRBJ2-5; 8 nucleotides line up with TRBD2. V shed 4 bases and J 4 bases; nucleotides not matched to a gene: 12. The CDR3 spans 16 residues. The germline CDR1 and CDR2 sequences are SGHNT and YYREEE (reference sequence). CDR3 nucleotide sequence: TGTGCCAGCAGCAAGGCTTTCGGGACTAGAGGAGAGACCCAGTACTTC. Residues: CASSKAFGTRGETQYF. Using reference TRBV5-4 and TRBJ2-5 for the parts outside the CDR3, the full variable domain is ETGVTQSPTHLIKTRGQQVTLRCSSQSGHNTVSWYQQALGQGPQFIFQYYREEENGRGNFPPRFSGLQFPNYSSELNVNALELDDSALYLCASSKAFGTRGETQYFGPGTRLLVL.

This clone has a handful of counts. The V gene is TRBV6-5, the J gene TRBJ1-1; D not resolved. CDR3 length: 14 amino acids. V lost 2 bases, J lost 5 bases, and 12 bases lay in between. Germline V gene sequence: CDR1 MNHEY, CDR2 SVGAGI. CDR3 DNA: TGTGCCAGCAGTTACGCCGCCAGGAGTACTGAAGCTTTCTTT. It codes for CASSYAARSTEAFF.

The chain is built from TRBV30 and TRBJ1-6; TRBD1 matches at 7 bases. Unmatched junction bases numbered 2, after V lost 5 bases and J lost 4 bases. CDR3 length: 13 residues. The V gene's germline CDR1 is GTSNPN and CDR2 SVGIG (reference sequence). CDR3 bases: TGTGCCTGGGGGGGACAGTATAATTCACCCCTCCACTTT. Amino acids: CAWGGQYNSPLHF.

The chain links TRBV7-9 to TRBJ2-7; 7 bases match TRBD1. J gave up 5 bases and V 5 bases, and 3 bases lay outside the gene matches. CDR3 length: 12 amino acids. The V gene's germline CDR1 is SEHNR and CDR2 FQNEAQ (reference sequence). The CDR3: CASSSTGDEQYF. In DNA, the CDR3 is TGTGCCAGCAGCAGCACAGGGGACGAGCAGTACTTC. Combining the CDR3 with reference TRBV7-9 and TRBJ2-7 gives the whole variable domain DTGVSQNPRHKITKRGQNVTFRCDPISEHNRLYWYRQTLGQGPEFLTYFQNEAQLEKSRLLSDRFSAERPKGSFSTLEIQRTEQGDSAMYLCASSSTGDEQYFGPGTRLTVT.

The genes are TRBV7-2 and TRBJ1-6; 10 bases map to TRBD1. The junction had 0 bases not matched to a gene; V was cut back by 0 bases and J by 7 bases. Germline loops: CDR1 SGHTA, CDR2 FQGNSA. The CDR3 extends over 15 amino acids. CDR3 DNA sequence: TGTGCCAGCAGCTTAGCGGGACAGGGGAATTCACCCCTCCACTTT. This gives the protein CASSLAGQGNSPLHF.

The chain carries TRBV30 and TRBJ1-1; a possible D gene is TRBD1 (5 bases). Germline V gene lookup returns CDR1 GTSNPN and CDR2 SVGIG (reference sequence). Deletions cut 1 base from V and 2 bases from J, with 11 bases between. The CDR3 consists of 14 residues. This CDR3 reads CAWSAGRVNTEAFF. The CDR3 DNA reads TGTGCCTGGAGTGCTGGCAGGGTCAACACTGAAGCTTTCTTT.

This clone was seen repeatedly, ten times or more. V is TRBV19 and J is TRBJ2-7, with 7 bases lining up with TRBD1. The J segment lost 8 bases and the V segment lost 5 bases, leaving 12 bases of the junction unmatched. Germline-derived CDR1 and CDR2 are LNHDA and SQIVND (reference sequence). This CDR3 has 14 residues. The CDR3, as DNA: TGTGCCAGTAGTGACCAACAGGGGCCTAAAAAGCAGTACTTC. It codes for CASSDQQGPKKQYF.

The gene calls are TRBV29-1 and TRBJ2-7; 7 bases align to TRBD1. The J segment lost 5 bases and the V segment lost 2 bases, leaving 9 bases of the junction unmatched. This CDR3 region has 14 residues. Germline CDR1 and CDR2: SQVTM and ANQGSEA. DNA for the CDR3: TGCAGCGTTGAATTGCGGACAGGTGTCCACGAGCAGTACTTC. Its translation is CSVELRTGVHEQYF.

The V call is TRBV25-1, the J call TRBJ1-1; TRBD1 is a possible D gene (5 bases). The CDR3 is 12 residues long. V shed 6 bases and J shed 3 bases, with 8 bases lying between them. CDR1 is MGHDK, CDR2 SYGVNS, per germline. As DNA, the CDR3 is TGTGCCAGCAGAAGGGACTACACTGAAGCTTTCTTT. Protein product: CASRRDYTEAFF.

This clone was recorded a few times. The chain uses TRBV7-6 and TRBJ2-7; D may be TRBD1 (6 bases). The ends were cut back, 3 bases at V and 3 bases at J, with 9 bases in the middle. The CDR3 has 13 amino acids. In germline, CDR1 is SGHVS, CDR2 FNYEAQ. The CDR3 region is CASSLGTFYEQYF. CDR3 nucleotide sequence: TGTGCCAGCAGCTTGGGGACATTCTACGAGCAGTACTTC.

This clone was seen a handful of times. This chain joins TRBV5-6 and TRBJ1-1; no definite D call. The CDR3 loop spans 15 amino acids. CDR1 SGHDT and CDR2 YYEEEE come from the germline V gene. Trimming pared 0 bases from V and 4 bases from J, leaving 13 bases between. As DNA, the CDR3 is TGTGCCAGCAGCTTGGCGGTCGTAGGGAGCACTGAAGCTTTCTTT. Encoded protein: CASSLAVVGSTEAFF. Full variable domain (remainder filled in from reference TRBV5-6 and TRBJ1-1): DAGVTQSPTHLIKTRGQQVTLRCSPKSGHDTVSWYQQALGQGPQFIFQYYEEEERQRGNFPDRFSGHQFPNYSSELNVNALLLGDSALYLCASSLAVVGSTEAFFGQGTRLTVV.

This chain connects TRBV30 to TRBJ2-5; the match to TRBD2 covers 9 bases. The germline CDR1 and CDR2 sequences are GTSNPN and SVGIG (reference sequence). The CDR3 runs 15 residues. V gave up 7 bases and J gave up 1 base; unmatched junction bases: 10. CDR3 bases: TGTGCCTCCACATCCGGGACTAGCAGCCAAGAGACCCAGTACTTC. Its protein product is CASTSGTSSQETQYF.

This clone was detected ten times or more. The chain joins TRBV5-1 to TRBJ2-5; TRBD2 matches 7 bases. The V and J ends lost 6 bases and 1 base, in that order; junction bases with no gene match: 9. Germline assignment: CDR1 SGHRS and CDR2 YFSETQ. This CDR3 has 15 amino acids. As DNA, the CDR3 is TGCGCCAGCACCCTCGGGGGGACCGGCCAAGAGACCCAGTACTTC. Its translation: CASTLGGTGQETQYF.

Notes on this clone: Other DNA sequences in the sample encode the same CDR3. The chain carries TRBV6-1 and TRBJ2-5, with 7 bases that match TRBD1. The CDR3 runs to 12 residues. With V trimmed by 6 bases and J by 11 bases, 9 bases remained unmatched. Per the germline V gene, CDR1 is MNHNS and CDR2 is SASEGT. The CDR3 here is CASSRQGEEQYF. The CDR3 nucleotides are TGTGCCAGCAGCCGACAGGGTGAAGAGCAGTACTTC.

This chain joins TRBV29-1 and TRBJ2-5; a possible D gene is TRBD2 (6 bases). The germline CDR1 and CDR2 sequences are SQVTM and ANQGSEA. The ends were cut back, 7 bases at V and 1 base at J, with 13 bases in the middle. The CDR3 runs to 13 residues. The CDR3 spells CSAAGRFQETQYF. In DNA form, the CDR3 reads TGCAGCGCCGCGGGACGCTTCCAAGAGACCCAGTACTTC.

J is TRBJ1-5 and V is TRBV6-5; the D gene is possibly TRBD1 (5 bases). Between the trimmed V and J ends, which lost 4 bases and 2 bases, there was a span of 12 bases. The germline CDR1 and CDR2 sequences are MNHEY and SVGAGI. CDR3 length: 15 amino acids. The CDR3 is CASSSLGGGNQPQHF. For the CDR3, the DNA is TGTGCCAGCAGTTCCCTGGGAGGGGGCAATCAGCCCCAGCATTTT.

This chain connects TRBV5-1 to TRBJ2-3; no clear D. Germline CDR1 and CDR2: SGHRS and YFSETQ. Deletions cut 4 bases from V and 1 base from J, with 7 bases between. There are 13 residues in the CDR3. The CDR3 spells CASSLDRTDTQYF. For the CDR3, the DNA is TGCGCCAGCAGCCTGGACCGCACAGATACGCAGTATTTT. Combining the CDR3 with reference TRBV5-1 and TRBJ2-3 gives the whole variable domain KAGVTQTPRYLIKTRGQQVTLSCSPISGHRSVSWYQQTPGQGLQFLFEYFSETQRNKGNFPGRFSGRQFSNSRSEMNVSTLELGDSALYLCASSLDRTDTQYFGPGTRLTVL.

The chain has TRBV11-1 and TRBJ1-6; no reliable D call. V lost 4 bases and J lost 9, with 16 bases in between. The CDR3 runs 15 residues. The germline gives CDR1 SGHAT, CDR2 FQDESV (reference sequence). This CDR3 is CASSSTWTVSSPLHF. CDR3 sequence (DNA): TGTGCCAGCAGCTCCACGTGGACGGTTAGTTCACCCCTCCACTTT.

This clone came up a few times. The chain joins TRBV29-1 to TRBJ1-1, with a possible D match to TRBD1 (5 bases). The CDR3 runs 13 residues. Trimming removed 4 bases from V and 0 bases from J, with 9 bases in between. Germline CDR1 is SQVTM and CDR2 is ANQGSEA. CDR3 sequence reads: CSVGQHLNTEAFF. CDR3 nucleotides: TGCAGCGTTGGACAGCACCTGAACACTGAAGCTTTCTTT.

V and J are TRBV13 and TRBJ1-6, with D uncertain. CDR1 is PRHDT and CDR2 is FYEKMQ in the germline V gene (reference sequence). The CDR3 contains 14 residues. V was cut by 5 bases and J by 10 bases, with 15 bases left in between. In DNA form, the CDR3 reads TGTGCCAGCAGCGCACCCAACATTGGATCACCCCTCCACTTT. Its translation is CASSAPNIGSPLHF.

The chain carries TRBV14 and TRBJ2-1; TRBD2 matches at 7 bases. Germline assignment: CDR1 SGHDN and CDR2 FVKESK. The length of the CDR3 is 15 residues. V shed 4 bases and J 8 bases; nucleotides not matched to a gene: 11. The CDR3 DNA reads as TGTGCCAGCAGCCCCTGGGTGGCGGGAGTCGATGAGCAGTTCTTC. As protein: CASSPWVAGVDEQFF.

The V and J genes are TRBV4-1 and TRBJ2-5, with 7 bases identical to TRBD2. The CDR3 extends over 16 amino acids. Germline V gene sequence: CDR1 MGHRA, CDR2 YSYEKL. V shed 5 bases and J 5 bases; nucleotides not matched to a gene: 14. DNA for the CDR3: TGCGCCAGCAGCGGGGTACCAAAAGCGGGAAGGGAGACCCAGTACTTC. It codes for CASSGVPKAGRETQYF.

This rearrangement joins TRBV30 to TRBJ2-1, with 9 nucleotides matching TRBD2. V lost 0 bases, J lost 0 bases, and 3 bases stayed unmatched. Per the germline V gene, CDR1 is GTSNPN and CDR2 is SVGIG (reference sequence). The CDR3 is 16 amino acids. The CDR3, as DNA: TGTGCCTGGAGTGTTAGCGGGGGCCACTCCTACAATGAGCAGTTCTTC. Residues: CAWSVSGGHSYNEQFF. Complete variable domain (other parts from reference TRBV30 and TRBJ2-1): SQTIHQWPATLVQPVGSPLSLECTVEGTSNPNLYWYRQAAGRGLQLLFYSVGIGQISSEVPQNLSASRPQDRQFILSSKKLLLSDSGFYLCAWSVSGGHSYNEQFFGPGTRLTVL.

This clone has a handful of counts. The V call is TRBV9, the J call TRBJ2-1; 8 bases align to TRBD2. The germline V gene has CDR1 SGDLS and CDR2 YYNGEE. This CDR3 region has 15 residues. Trimming took 0 bases from V and 6 from J; bases not matched to a gene: 5. CDR3 in DNA: TGTGCCAGCAGCGTAGCGGGAGGGCCTACCAATGAGCAGTTCTTC. The encoded protein is CASSVAGGPTNEQFF.